These 23 T cell receptor beta chains came from one sample sequenced in a study of cytomegalovirus exposure and HLA in healthy donors. Researchers ran the PCR with 60 Vbeta and 13 Jbeta primers. Assay used: immunoSEQ multiplex PCR; TCRdb lists only in-frame clones, some missing. The repertoire holds more than 80,000 clones, with 55% to 65% as singletons. The specimen was PBMCs. The receptors derive from a human donor in good health.

The chain joins TRBV7-2 to TRBJ2-7; 9 bases are a match to TRBD2. V gave up 0 bases and J gave up 5 bases; unmatched junction bases: 8. Germline V CDR1 and CDR2: SGHTA, FQGNSA. The CDR3 has 16 amino acids. CDR3: CASSLASAGGYHEQYF. Here the CDR3 DNA reads TGTGCCAGCAGCTTAGCGTCGGCGGGGGGGTACCACGAGCAGTACTTC.

The chain employs TRBV29-1 and TRBJ1-2, with TRBD1 identical over 9 bases. Germline V gene sequence: CDR1 SQVTM, CDR2 ANQGSEA. V lost 6 bases to trimming and J lost 8 bases; unmatched junction nucleotides: 4. This CDR3 is 11 amino acids long. The CDR3 nucleotides read TGCAGCGTGGCCACAGGGGGCGGCTACACCTTC. It translates to CSVATGGGYTF. Filled out from reference TRBV29-1 and TRBJ1-2, the complete variable domain reads SAVISQKPSRDICQRGTSLTIQCQVDSQVTMMFWYRQQPGQSLTLIATANQGSEATYESGFVIDKFPISRPNLTFSTLTVSNMSPEDSSIYLCSVATGGGYTFGSGTRLTVV.

The rearrangement uses TRBV7-6 and TRBJ2-1; D is possibly TRBD2 (6 bases). With 5 bases removed from V and 7 bases from J, the gap between germline ends came to 15 bases. The CDR3 extends over 14 amino acids. CDR1 and CDR2 from the germline V gene are SGHVS and FNYEAQ. The CDR3 region is CASSQTPEGNEQFF. The CDR3 coding sequence is TGTGCCAGCAGCCAGACCCCGGAGGGGAATGAGCAGTTCTTC.

This clone was observed a single time. The genes are TRBV11-1 and TRBJ1-1; 8 bases align to TRBD1. V lost 5 bases to trimming and J lost 2 bases; unmatched junction nucleotides: 7. Germline CDR1 SGHAT, CDR2 FQDESV (reference sequence). The CDR3 runs to 15 residues. The CDR3 spells CASSRWTGLNTEAFF. The CDR3 DNA reads as TGTGCCAGCAGCCGATGGACAGGGTTAAACACTGAAGCTTTCTTT.

The rearrangement uses TRBV9 and TRBJ2-3; tentative D call: TRBD2 (6 bases). CDR3 size: 15 residues. The germline V and J ends were trimmed by 4 bases and 4 bases, with 16 bases remaining between them. Germline V gene data show CDR1 as SGDLS and CDR2 as YYNGEE. CDR3 amino acids: CASSTGGVFSDTQYF. In DNA form, the CDR3 reads TGTGCCAGCAGCACCGGGGGAGTGTTCTCAGATACGCAGTATTTT. Combining the CDR3 with reference TRBV9 and TRBJ2-3 gives the whole variable domain DSGVTQTPKHLITATGQRVTLRCSPRSGDLSVYWYQQSLDQGLQFLIQYYNGEERAKGNILERFSAQQFPDLHSELNLSSLELGDSALYFCASSTGGVFSDTQYFGPGTRLTVL.

V usage is TRBV7-9 and J usage is TRBJ2-3, with 8 nucleotides matching TRBD1. The CDR3 has 15 residues. Germline loops: CDR1 SEHNR, CDR2 FQNEAQ (reference sequence). V trimming: 4 bases; J trimming: 6 bases; junction bases outside the gene matches: 9. CDR3 region: CASSSDRGLRDTQYF. The CDR3 DNA follows: TGTGCCAGCAGCTCCGACAGGGGCCTCCGGGATACGCAGTATTTT.

This clone was observed a single time. The chain is built from TRBV4-1 and TRBJ1-5; D gene uncertain. The CDR3 consists of 15 residues. Germline V CDR1 and CDR2: MGHRA, YSYEKL. V was trimmed by 6 bases and J by 0 bases, leaving 12 bases between them. The DNA of the CDR3 is TGCGCCAGCAGGCAGACTTTTTATAGCAATCAGCCCCAGCATTTT. This gives the protein CASRQTFYSNQPQHF.

This clone was detected a few times. The V and J genes are TRBV5-1 and TRBJ2-5; TRBD2 is a possible D gene (5 bases). The length of the CDR3 is 15 residues. The germline V gene encodes CDR1 SGHRS and CDR2 YFSETQ. With 0 bases removed from V and 5 bases from J, the gap between germline ends came to 14 bases. CDR3 nucleotide sequence: TGCGCCAGCAGCTTGGCTGGTAGCGAAGGGGAGACCCAGTACTTC. It encodes CASSLAGSEGETQYF. Using reference TRBV5-1 and TRBJ2-5 for the parts outside the CDR3, the full variable domain is KAGVTQTPRYLIKTRGQQVTLSCSPISGHRSVSWYQQTPGQGLQFLFEYFSETQRNKGNFPGRFSGRQFSNSRSEMNVSTLELGDSALYLCASSLAGSEGETQYFGPGTRLLVL.

The gene calls are TRBV9 and TRBJ2-3; a weak D match, TRBD1 (6 bases). Trimming left V 0 bases short and J 11 bases short, with 10 bases between. The CDR3 is made up of 12 amino acids. Germline V gene sequence: CDR1 SGDLS, CDR2 YYNGEE. As DNA, the CDR3 is TGTGCCAGCAGCGTAGAGAGGGGGAGGCAGTATTTT. Translating it yields CASSVERGRQYF. Based on the CDR3 plus reference TRBV9 and TRBJ2-3, the full variable domain is DSGVTQTPKHLITATGQRVTLRCSPRSGDLSVYWYQQSLDQGLQFLIQYYNGEERAKGNILERFSAQQFPDLHSELNLSSLELGDSALYFCASSVERGRQYFGPGTRLTVL.

The chain combines TRBV5-1 with TRBJ1-3; D may be TRBD1 (6 bases). This CDR3 is 13 amino acids long. CDR1 is SGHRS and CDR2 is YFSETQ in the germline V gene. The V gene lost 4 bases and the J gene lost 3 bases, with 8 bases spanning the gap. The CDR3 region has the DNA TGCGCCAGCAGCCTACAGGGTGGAAACACCATATATTTT. Translating gives CASSLQGGNTIYF. The whole variable domain, filled in from reference TRBV5-1 and TRBJ1-3, reads KAGVTQTPRYLIKTRGQQVTLSCSPISGHRSVSWYQQTPGQGLQFLFEYFSETQRNKGNFPGRFSGRQFSNSRSEMNVSTLELGDSALYLCASSLQGGNTIYFGEGSWLTVV.

The V call is TRBV7-8, the J call TRBJ2-7; tentative D call: TRBD1 (6 bases). This CDR3 region has 16 residues. Germline CDR1 SGHVS, CDR2 FQNEAQ. The ends were cut back, 5 bases at V and 3 bases at J, with 20 bases in the middle. DNA of the CDR3: TGTGCCAGCAGCCTCCGTAACAGGGTTTCGAACTACGAGCAGTACTTC. Its translation is CASSLRNRVSNYEQYF.

A few counts support this clone. The V gene is TRBV13, the J gene TRBJ2-3, with unresolved D. Germline loops: CDR1 PRHDT, CDR2 FYEKMQ (reference sequence). The V and J ends lost 2 bases and 4 bases respectively, with 7 bases between them. This CDR3 is 13 amino acids long. This chain's CDR3 is CASSLPHSDTQYF. CDR3 nucleotides: TGTGCCAGCAGCTTACCCCATTCAGATACGCAGTATTTT.

The chain uses TRBV7-2 and TRBJ1-1; no clear D. V lost 4 bases to trimming and J lost 5 bases, with 11 bases between them. CDR3 size: 13 residues. Germline V lookup: CDR1 SGHTA, CDR2 FQGNSA. The CDR3 DNA follows: TGTGCCAGCAGCTACACAGAGGGAACTGAAGCTTTCTTT. It translates to CASSYTEGTEAFF. The variable domain in full, completed from reference TRBV7-2 and TRBJ1-1, reads GAGVSQSPSNKVTEKGKDVELRCDPISGHTALYWYRQSLGQGLEFLIYFQGNSAPDKSGLPSDRFSAERTGGSVSTLTIQRTQQEDSAVYLCASSYTEGTEAFFGQGTRLTVV.

The table lists this clone with a few counts. The chain joins TRBV7-9 to TRBJ1-3; 8 bases are a match to TRBD1. V was pared by 3 bases and J by 2 bases, with 3 bases of the junction left unmatched. The CDR3 has 15 amino acids. From germline, CDR1 is SEHNR and CDR2 FQNEAQ (reference sequence). CDR3 protein: CASSFTGGTGNTIYF. The CDR3 DNA is TGTGCCAGCAGCTTTACAGGGGGGACTGGAAACACCATATATTTT.

There are a few counts of this clone. The chain couples TRBV2 to TRBJ1-1, with 8 bases matching TRBD1. Per the germline V gene, CDR1 is SNHLY and CDR2 is FYNNEI. The J segment lost 5 bases and the V segment lost 2 bases, leaving 4 bases of the junction unmatched. The CDR3 totals 14 residues. The CDR3 is CASSERRGRTEAFF. CDR3 nucleotide sequence: TGTGCCAGCAGTGAACGCAGGGGGCGGACTGAAGCTTTCTTT.

The chain has TRBV5-1 and TRBJ1-4; possibly TRBD1 for D (6 bases). Per germline, CDR1 SGHRS and CDR2 YFSETQ. CDR3 length equals 15 residues. Trimming left V 4 bases short and J 3 bases short, with 13 bases between. CDR3 loop: CASSGLTGPNEKLFF. DNA of the CDR3: TGCGCCAGCAGCGGACTGACAGGCCCTAATGAAAAACTGTTTTTT.

The V call is TRBV21-1, the J call TRBJ1-5; the table's TRBD1 call for D was not verified on the DNA. TRBV21-1 is marked as a pseudogene. The CDR3 is 15 residues long. The CDR3 coding sequence is TGTGCCAGCAGCAAACGGGACAGAAACAATCAGCCCCAGCATTTT. Its protein is CASSKRDRNNQPQHF.

Turning to this clone: This specimen includes other DNA sequences encoding the same CDR3. The chain carries TRBV19 and TRBJ2-7; D might be TRBD2 (5 bases). Germline V gene data show CDR1 as LNHDA and CDR2 as SQIVND (reference sequence). Trimming shortened V by 5 bases and J by 1 base, and 9 bases separated the two germline ends. The CDR3 totals 13 residues. The CDR3 DNA reads TGTGCCAGTAGTCCTGGGAGTTCCTACGAGCAGTACTTC. Its protein product is CASSPGSSYEQYF.

A few counts support this clone. V is TRBV18 and J is TRBJ1-2, with D maybe TRBD1 (5 bases). Germline CDR1 is KGHSH and CDR2 is LQKENI. CDR3 length: 16 residues. The V end lost 2 bases, the J end lost 4 bases, and 17 bases lay between the germline ends. CDR3 sequence (DNA): TGTGCCAGCTCACCAGCTATTCGTTCAGGGCCCTATGGCTACACCTTC. It translates to CASSPAIRSGPYGYTF.

The V gene is TRBV5-8, the J gene TRBJ2-3, with 10 bases fitting TRBD2. J lost 3 bases, V lost 4 bases, and 11 bases had no gene match. The CDR3 sequence is 17 residues long. CDR1 SGHTS and CDR2 YDEGEE come from the germline V gene. The CDR3 coding sequence is TGTGCCAGCAGCACCGCGGAGATACTAGCGGGGACAGATACGCAGTATTTT. It yields the protein CASSTAEILAGTDTQYF.

This clone was seen only a few times. The gene calls are TRBV7-8 and TRBJ1-6, with 9 bases aligning to TRBD1. This CDR3 is built from 13 residues. Per germline, CDR1 SGHVS and CDR2 FQNEAQ. J gave up 13 bases and V 3 bases, and 4 bases lay outside the gene matches. The CDR3 loop is CASSLDRGPPLHF. CDR3 nucleotides: TGTGCCAGCAGCTTGGACAGGGGCCCTCCCCTCCACTTT.

This clone was found a few times. The V gene is TRBV6-6, the J gene TRBJ2-7; D is uncertain. The CDR3 totals 13 residues. Germline CDR1 and CDR2: MNHNY and SVGAGI (reference sequence). Trimming took off 1 base at V and 2 bases at J, with 6 bases between the two ends. This CDR3 reads CASSYYSPYEQYF. The CDR3 nucleotides are TGTGCCAGCAGTTACTACAGCCCCTACGAGCAGTACTTC.

The V call is TRBV18, the J call TRBJ1-2; D is perhaps TRBD1 (5 bases). V was shortened by 8 bases and J by 4 bases, with 11 bases between the two germline ends. Germline V gives CDR1 KGHSH, CDR2 LQKENI. This CDR3 spans 12 amino acids. CDR3 in amino acids: CASADSPYGYTF. The CDR3 nucleotides are TGTGCCAGCGCCGACAGCCCCTATGGCTACACCTTC.